The next 22 T cell receptor beta chains were all read from a single sample in a study of shared clonotypes between healthy human individuals. The table came from immunoSEQ multiplex PCR; TCRdb's copy has only in-frame clones and leaves some out. This sample has 2 million to 2.5 million clones, with 90% to 96% found just once. Material: naive CD4+ T cells sorted from blood. The subset here: CD45RA+ positively selected. The origin of the receptors is a young man in good health.

The chain carries TRBV30 and TRBJ2-5; D tentatively reads TRBD1 or TRBD2 (5 bases each). Trimming cost V 5 bases and J 1 base, with 11 bases left between them. CDR1 and CDR2 from the germline V gene are GTSNPN and SVGIG (reference sequence). The CDR3 sequence is 13 residues long. The CDR3 sequence: CAWEPGAQETQYF. The DNA for the CDR3 is TGTGCCTGGGAGCCCGGGGCCCAAGAGACCCAGTACTTC.

The chain couples TRBV19 to TRBJ1-5, with D tentatively TRBD1 (5 bases). This CDR3 comprises 15 residues. V was trimmed by 10 bases and J by 0 bases, leaving 16 bases between them. Germline loops: CDR1 LNHDA, CDR2 SQIVND (reference sequence). DNA for the CDR3: TGTGCCACCGCGGTGGGGGGGACTAGCAATCAGCCCCAGCATTTT. This gives the protein CATAVGGTSNQPQHF.

The chain employs TRBV6-1 and TRBJ1-6; perhaps TRBD1 as D (5 bases). Germline V gives CDR1 MNHNS, CDR2 SASEGT. This CDR3 comprises 14 residues. Trimming pared 1 base from V and 8 bases from J, leaving 9 bases between. DNA of the CDR3: TGTGCCAGCAGTGAAGTTGGGGGTTATTCACCCCTCCACTTT. It codes for CASSEVGGYSPLHF.

This chain joins TRBV7-2 and TRBJ2-2; 7 positions agree with TRBD1. V trimming: 5 bases; J trimming: 2 bases; junction bases outside the gene matches: 5. This CDR3 is built from 15 residues. CDR1 is SGHTA, CDR2 FQGNSA, per germline. The CDR3 bases are TGTGCCAGCAGCATCCGACAGGGAAACACCGGGGAGCTGTTTTTT. Its translation is CASSIRQGNTGELFF.

V and J are TRBV10-3 and TRBJ2-1, with D possibly matching TRBD1 (7 bases). The CDR3 consists of 13 residues. V was shortened by 6 bases and J by 7 bases, with 13 bases between the two germline ends. The V gene's germline CDR1 is ENHRY and CDR2 SYGVKD. The CDR3 reads CAIRKAGGNEQFF. In DNA, the CDR3 is TGTGCCATCAGGAAGGCAGGGGGGAATGAGCAGTTCTTC.

CDR3 nucleotides: TGTGCCAGCAGTTCCTCTCCCGGACTAGCGGGGGGCTCAGATACGCAGTATTTT. Amino acid sequence: CASSSSPGLAGGSDTQYF. The chain employs TRBV27 and TRBJ2-3, with 14 bases identical to TRBD2. This CDR3 is 18 amino acids long. Trimming cost V 4 bases and J 4 bases; bases outside gene matches: 10. The germline V gene encodes CDR1 MNHEY and CDR2 SMNVEV (reference sequence).

For this clone: Other DNA sequences in the same sample also yield this CDR3. The rearrangement uses TRBV18 and TRBJ1-5, with 9 bases lining up with TRBD1. The CDR3 spans 14 residues. Unmatched junction bases numbered 3, after V lost 5 bases and J lost 4 bases. The germline gives CDR1 KGHSH, CDR2 LQKENI. CDR3 loop: CASSRGQGNQPQHF. The CDR3, as DNA: TGTGCCAGCTCAAGGGGACAGGGTAATCAGCCCCAGCATTTT.

The J gene is TRBJ1-2, the V gene TRBV30; possibly TRBD1 for D (5 bases). Germline V lookup: CDR1 GTSNPN, CDR2 SVGIG (reference sequence). This CDR3 comprises 14 residues. V was pared by 1 base and J by 4 bases, with 13 bases between. CDR3 coding DNA: TGTGCCTGGAGTGGTCGGACAAGGAGCTATGGCTACACCTTC. It specifies CAWSGRTRSYGYTF.

V usage is TRBV2 and J usage is TRBJ2-2; D might be TRBD1 or TRBD2, each matching 6 bases. Trimming shortened V by 4 bases and J by 0 bases, and 12 bases separated the two germline ends. The CDR3 contains 16 residues. Germline V gene sequence: CDR1 SNHLY, CDR2 FYNNEI. CDR3 amino acids: CASSGEGGSNTGELFF. The CDR3 DNA is TGTGCCAGCAGTGGAGAGGGGGGATCGAACACCGGGGAGCTGTTTTTT.

The CDR3 spells CASSGTEFNSPLHF. CDR3 DNA: TGCGCCAGCAGTGGGACAGAGTTTAATTCACCCCTCCACTTT. This chain joins TRBV10-2 and TRBJ1-6; a possible D gene is TRBD1 (6 bases). The germline CDR1 and CDR2 sequences are WSHSY and SAAADI. The length of the CDR3 is 14 residues. The germline V and J ends were trimmed by 4 bases and 6 bases, with 10 bases remaining between them.

The chain carries TRBV28 and TRBJ1-5, with D possibly TRBD1 on 5 matching bases. The CDR3 consists of 14 residues. Germline values: CDR1 MDHEN, CDR2 SYDVKM. V shed 7 bases and J shed 3 bases, with 13 bases lying between them. CDR3 nucleotide sequence: TGTGCCAGCACCTCGGGGGGTTACAATCAGCCCCAGCATTTT. Its translation: CASTSGGYNQPQHF.

The rearrangement links TRBV5-6 to TRBJ2-1; possibly TRBD1 or TRBD2 for D (5 bases each). Per germline, CDR1 SGHDT and CDR2 YYEEEE. The V and J ends lost 2 bases and 2 bases respectively, with 14 bases between them. The CDR3 runs to 16 residues. The CDR3 loop reads CASSLAGARTYNEQFF. DNA for the CDR3: TGTGCCAGCAGCTTAGCCGGGGCCCGGACCTACAATGAGCAGTTCTTC.

This clone was recorded once. This chain links TRBV4-2 with TRBJ2-7; D is unresolved. The CDR3 spans 14 residues. Germline V gene sequence: CDR1 LGHNA, CDR2 YNFKEQ. Between the trimmed V and J ends, which lost 0 bases and 4 bases, there was a span of 10 bases. In nucleotides, the CDR3 is TGTGCCAGCAGCCAAGACCTTAGCATATACGAGCAGTACTTC. Translating it yields CASSQDLSIYEQYF.

The chain links TRBV30 to TRBJ2-3; 7 nucleotides line up with TRBD2. Germline CDR1 and CDR2: GTSNPN and SVGIG (reference sequence). Trimming cost V 0 bases and J 5 bases; bases outside gene matches: 14. The CDR3 consists of 17 residues. CDR3 in amino acids: CAWSVGYLASGIDTQYF. For the CDR3, the DNA is TGTGCCTGGAGTGTAGGTTACCTGGCTAGCGGAATAGATACGCAGTATTTT.

This chain joins TRBV7-9 and TRBJ1-1; 7 nucleotides match TRBD1. J was trimmed by 1 base and V by 7 bases; bases with no gene match: 6. CDR3 length: 14 amino acids. The germline CDR1 and CDR2 sequences are SEHNR and FQNEAQ (reference sequence). CDR3 loop: CASTRQGRNTEAFF. The CDR3 region has the DNA TGTGCCAGCACCAGACAGGGAAGGAACACTGAAGCTTTCTTT.

In this sample, this clone turned up once. This chain uses TRBV5-1 with TRBJ2-3; D is uncertain. From germline, CDR1 is SGHRS and CDR2 YFSETQ. CDR3 length: 14 amino acids. V lost 4 bases to trimming and J lost 0 bases, with 9 bases between them. CDR3 coding DNA: TGCGCCAGCAGCGATACGGCTAGCACAGATACGCAGTATTTT. This sequence encodes CASSDTASTDTQYF.

The chain uses TRBV6-1 and TRBJ2-7, with D possibly being TRBD1 (6 bases). The CDR3 covers 15 residues. Germline lookup yields CDR1 MNHNS and CDR2 SASEGT. V was shortened by 6 bases and J by 6 bases, with 21 bases between the two germline ends. The CDR3 loop is CASSNRDTPMGEQYF. The CDR3 bases are TGTGCCAGCAGCAACCGGGACACCCCCATGGGCGAGCAGTACTTC.

The chain uses TRBV27 and TRBJ1-5; tentatively, D is TRBD1 (5 bases). V lost 5 bases to trimming and J lost 3 bases, with 14 bases between them. Germline V gene data show CDR1 as MNHEY and CDR2 as SMNVEV (reference sequence). The CDR3 contains 15 residues. The CDR3 loop is CASSPGTGPNQPQHF. CDR3 sequence (DNA): TGTGCCAGCAGTCCCGGGACCGGGCCCAATCAGCCCCAGCATTTT.

The chain recombines TRBV6-1 with TRBJ1-6; no reliable D call. The CDR3 runs 12 residues. V shed 6 bases and J shed 5 bases, with 5 bases lying between them. Germline CDR1 reads MNHNS; CDR2 reads SASEGT. The CDR3 protein is CASRRDNSPLHF. DNA of the CDR3: TGTGCCAGCAGGAGGGATAATTCACCCCTCCACTTT.

The V and J genes are TRBV30 and TRBJ1-1; D perhaps matches TRBD1 (6 bases). Germline V lookup: CDR1 GTSNPN, CDR2 SVGIG (reference sequence). The V end lost 3 bases, the J end lost 5 bases, and 13 bases lay between the germline ends. This CDR3 comprises 13 residues. The CDR3 sequence is CAWRDSGETEAFF. In DNA form, the CDR3 reads TGTGCCTGGAGAGACTCAGGGGAGACTGAAGCTTTCTTT.

V usage is TRBV4-3 and J usage is TRBJ2-7; TRBD2 matches at 8 bases. Germline trimming cut 0 bases from V and 6 bases from J; bases unmatched to any gene: 10. Per germline, CDR1 LGHNA and CDR2 YSLEER. The CDR3 runs to 16 residues. As DNA, the CDR3 is TGCGCCAGCAGCCAAGAAGTTCACGGGAGGGCCCTCGAGCAGTACTTC. Amino acid sequence: CASSQEVHGRALEQYF.

The chain couples TRBV6-5 to TRBJ1-1; unclear D gene. CDR3 length: 14 residues. Trimming pared 1 base from V and 5 bases from J, leaving 11 bases between. CDR1 is MNHEY, CDR2 SVGAGI, per germline. CDR3 sequence: CASSYLAGGTEAFF. The CDR3 nucleotides are TGTGCCAGCAGTTACTTGGCGGGAGGGACTGAAGCTTTCTTT.